The 14 T cell receptor beta chains below were found in one sample sequenced in a study of cytomegalovirus exposure and HLA in healthy donors. Primers for the PCR totalled 60 Vbeta and 13 Jbeta. Some clones are missing from TCRdb's copy, which holds only in-frame ones; the method was immunoSEQ multiplex PCR. This table has 150,000 or so clones, around 82% appearing once. The source material was PBMCs. The receptors shown here come from a man aged 30-40 years in good health and CMV-seronegative.

The chain combines TRBV9 with TRBJ2-2; 7 positions match TRBD2. Germline trimming cut 4 bases from V and 6 bases from J; bases unmatched to any gene: 6. The CDR3 sequence is 14 residues long. CDR1 SGDLS and CDR2 YYNGEE come from the germline V gene. The CDR3 nucleotides read TGTGCCAGCAGCACCATGGGGGGGGCCGGGGAGCTGTTTTTT. It yields the protein CASSTMGGAGELFF.

V is TRBV7-2 and J is TRBJ1-4, with 7 positions matching TRBD1. V was clipped by 1 base and J by 12 bases; unmatched bases: 5. CDR1 and CDR2 (germline): SGHTA, FQGNSA. This CDR3 spans 13 amino acids. This CDR3 reads CASSLGRQGELFF. The CDR3 bases are TGTGCCAGCAGCTTAGGGAGACAGGGAGAACTGTTTTTT.

CDR3 residues: CAWTMGDRAYEKLFF. In nucleotides, the CDR3 is TGTGCCTGGACGATGGGCGACAGGGCTTATGAAAAACTGTTTTTT. V usage is TRBV30 and J usage is TRBJ1-4; TRBD1 aligns across 7 bases. Germline assignment: CDR1 GTSNPN and CDR2 SVGIG (reference sequence). The CDR3 consists of 15 residues. J gave up 6 bases and V 4 bases, and 11 bases lay outside the gene matches.

This chain joins TRBV4-1 and TRBJ1-2; TRBD1 agrees at 11 bases. The CDR3 is 16 residues long. Per the germline V gene, CDR1 is MGHRA and CDR2 is YSYEKL. The junction had 6 bases not matched to a gene; V was cut back by 2 bases and J by 4 bases. In DNA, the CDR3 is TGCGCCAGCAGCCAAACTCTCGGGACAGGGGGCTATGGCTACACCTTC. This codes for CASSQTLGTGGYGYTF.

A few counts support this clone. As DNA, the CDR3 is TGTGCCAGCAGCTTTGTTTCTTCGACAGGGACCCACGAGCAGTACTTC. It yields the protein CASSFVSSTGTHEQYF. This chain connects TRBV5-4 to TRBJ2-7, with TRBD1 matching over 7 bases. The V gene end was trimmed by 2 bases and the J gene end by 5 bases; junction bases not matched to a gene: 13. CDR1 and CDR2 from the germline V gene are SGHNT and YYREEE (reference sequence). This CDR3 contains 16 residues.

CDR3 loop: CASGAPWDTEAFF. For the CDR3, the DNA is TGTGCCAGCGGGGCCCCCTGGGACACTGAAGCTTTCTTT. The chain uses TRBV6-5 and TRBJ1-1; weak D call: TRBD1 (5 bases). CDR3 length equals 13 residues. Deletions cut 8 bases from V and 3 bases from J, with 13 bases between. Looked up from germline, CDR1 is MNHEY and CDR2 is SVGAGI.

The rearrangement links TRBV29-1 to TRBJ2-5, with a weak D call TRBD2 (6 bases). The J call is uncertain, as TRBJ2-7 better fits the DNA end. The CDR3 runs to 15 residues. Germline lookup yields CDR1 SQVTM and CDR2 ANQGSEA. The DNA for the CDR3 is TGCAGCGTTGAAGACGGGAGAGGAGGATTCTACGAGCAGTACTTC. Encoded protein: CSVEDGRGGFYEQYF.

The chain is built from TRBV9 and TRBJ2-5; 9 positions agree with TRBD2. V was pared by 0 bases and J by 1 base, with 4 bases of the junction left unmatched. This CDR3 comprises 16 residues. The V gene's germline CDR1 is SGDLS and CDR2 YYNGEE. The CDR3 DNA reads as TGTGCCAGCAGCGTAGGGGCTAGCGGGACCCAAGAGACCCAGTACTTC. It yields the protein CASSVGASGTQETQYF.

V is TRBV5-6 and J is TRBJ2-7; 7 bases fit TRBD1. After removal of 1 base from V and 8 bases from J, the junction contained 9 bases not matched to a gene. Germline loops: CDR1 SGHDT, CDR2 YYEEEE. The CDR3 totals 14 residues. The CDR3 nucleotides are TGTGCCAGCAGCTTGTGGACAGGTTACGTCAAGCAGTACTTC. The encoded protein is CASSLWTGYVKQYF.

V and J are TRBV5-1 and TRBJ2-6, with D possibly being TRBD1 (7 bases). The germline gives CDR1 SGHRS, CDR2 YFSETQ. This CDR3 region has 21 residues. V gave up 3 bases and J gave up 0 bases, with 25 bases separating them. The CDR3 sequence: CASSSGGTQGLGISGANVLTF. In DNA form, the CDR3 reads TGCGCCAGCAGCTCAGGGGGGACCCAGGGATTGGGGATCTCTGGGGCCAACGTCCTGACTTTC.

The chain recombines TRBV29-1 with TRBJ2-2; unclear D gene. Deletions cut 5 bases from V and 0 bases from J, with 13 bases between. CDR3 length: 15 amino acids. Germline V gene data show CDR1 as SQVTM and CDR2 as ANQGSEA. In DNA, the CDR3 is TGCAGCGTTTCCACGGTGGGCGCGAACACCGGGGAGCTGTTTTTT. Its protein is CSVSTVGANTGELFF.

The chain couples TRBV13 to TRBJ2-5; D is perhaps TRBD2 (5 bases). The CDR3 sequence is 13 residues long. Trimming removed 2 bases from V and 4 bases from J, with 8 bases in between. From germline, CDR1 is PRHDT and CDR2 FYEKMQ (reference sequence). The CDR3 sequence: CASSLRGIETQYF. The CDR3 DNA is TGTGCCAGCAGCTTAAGAGGGATAGAGACCCAGTACTTC. The variable domain in full, completed from reference TRBV13 and TRBJ2-5, reads AAGVIQSPRHLIKEKRETATLKCYPIPRHDTVYWYQQGPGQDPQFLISFYEKMQSDKGSIPDRFSAQQFSDYHSELNMSSLELGDSALYFCASSLRGIETQYFGPGTRLLVL.

The rearrangement links TRBV5-1 to TRBJ2-5; maybe TRBD1 (5 bases). The DNA end lines up better with TRBJ2-7; the J call may be wrong. Germline V gene lookup returns CDR1 SGHRS and CDR2 YFSETQ. The CDR3 totals 14 residues. The CDR3 loop reads CASSLDTDNYEQYF. DNA of the CDR3: TGCGCCAGCAGCTTGGACACGGACAACTACGAGCAGTACTTC.

This chain joins TRBV7-9 and TRBJ2-2; the D is unclear. The CDR3 consists of 13 residues. V gave up 2 bases and J gave up 7 bases, with 8 bases separating them. Germline values: CDR1 SEHNR, CDR2 FQNEAQ (reference sequence). CDR3 bases: TGTGCCAGCAGCTTATACGGTAGCGGGGAGCTGTTTTTT. It is translated as CASSLYGSGELFF.